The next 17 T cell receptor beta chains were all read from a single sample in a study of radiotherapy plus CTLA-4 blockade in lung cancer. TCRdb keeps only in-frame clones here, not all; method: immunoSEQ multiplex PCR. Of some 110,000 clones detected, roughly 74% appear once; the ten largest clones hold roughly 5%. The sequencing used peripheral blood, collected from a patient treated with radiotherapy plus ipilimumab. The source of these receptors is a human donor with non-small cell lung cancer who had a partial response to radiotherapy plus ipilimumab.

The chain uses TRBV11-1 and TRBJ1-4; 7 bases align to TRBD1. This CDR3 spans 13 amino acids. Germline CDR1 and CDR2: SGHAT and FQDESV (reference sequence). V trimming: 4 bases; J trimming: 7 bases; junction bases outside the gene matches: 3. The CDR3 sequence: CASSSNRGEKLFF. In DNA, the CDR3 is TGTGCCAGCAGCTCGAACAGGGGTGAAAAACTGTTTTTT.

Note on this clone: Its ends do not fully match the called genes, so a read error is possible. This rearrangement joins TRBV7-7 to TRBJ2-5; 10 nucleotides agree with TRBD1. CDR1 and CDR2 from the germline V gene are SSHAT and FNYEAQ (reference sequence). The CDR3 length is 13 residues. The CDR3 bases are TGTGCTAGCAGCTTCGGGGACAGGGGGACCCAGTACTTC. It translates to CASSFGDRGTQYF.

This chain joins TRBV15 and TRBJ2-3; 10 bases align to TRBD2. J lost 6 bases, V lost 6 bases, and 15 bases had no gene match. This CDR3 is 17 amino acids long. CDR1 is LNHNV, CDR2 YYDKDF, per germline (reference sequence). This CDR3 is CATSPDGASGRTDTQYF. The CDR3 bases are TGTGCCACCAGTCCCGACGGGGCTAGCGGGAGAACGGATACGCAGTATTTT.

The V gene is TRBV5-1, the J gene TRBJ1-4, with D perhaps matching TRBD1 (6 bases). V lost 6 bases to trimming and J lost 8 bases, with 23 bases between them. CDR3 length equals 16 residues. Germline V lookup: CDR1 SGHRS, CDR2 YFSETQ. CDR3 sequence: CASKAQPAGTTEKLFF. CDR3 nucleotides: TGCGCCAGCAAAGCGCAGCCGGCAGGGACAACCGAAAAACTGTTTTTT. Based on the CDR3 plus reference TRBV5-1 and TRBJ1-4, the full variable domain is KAGVTQTPRYLIKTRGQQVTLSCSPISGHRSVSWYQQTPGQGLQFLFEYFSETQRNKGNFPGRFSGRQFSNSRSEMNVSTLELGDSALYLCASKAQPAGTTEKLFFGSGTQLSVL.

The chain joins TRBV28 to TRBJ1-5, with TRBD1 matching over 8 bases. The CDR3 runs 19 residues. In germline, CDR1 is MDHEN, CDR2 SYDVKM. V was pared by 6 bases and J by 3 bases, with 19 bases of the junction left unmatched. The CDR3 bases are TGTGCCAGCAGACCAGTCTATCGGGCAGGGGGCTCCCTCAATCAGCCCCAGCATTTT. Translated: CASRPVYRAGGSLNQPQHF.

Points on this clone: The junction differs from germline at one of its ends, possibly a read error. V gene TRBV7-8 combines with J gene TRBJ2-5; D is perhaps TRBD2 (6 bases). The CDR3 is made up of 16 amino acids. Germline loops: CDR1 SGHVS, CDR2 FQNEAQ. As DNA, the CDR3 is TGTGCCAGCAGCTTACGAGACAAGGGACTTCAAGGGACCCAGTACTTC. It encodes CASSLRDKGLQGTQYF. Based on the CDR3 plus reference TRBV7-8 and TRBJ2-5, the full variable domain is GAGVSQSPRYKVAKRGQDVALRCDPISGHVSLFWYQQALGQGPEFLTYFQNEAQLDKSGLPSDRFFAERPEGSVSTLKIQRTQQEDSAVYLCASSLRDKGLQGTQYFGPGTRLLVL.

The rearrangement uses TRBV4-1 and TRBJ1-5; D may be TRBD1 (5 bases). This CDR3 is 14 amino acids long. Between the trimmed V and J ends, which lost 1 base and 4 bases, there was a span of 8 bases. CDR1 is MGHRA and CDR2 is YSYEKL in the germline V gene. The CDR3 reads CASSQARGNQPQHF. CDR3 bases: TGCGCCAGCAGCCAAGCCCGGGGGAATCAGCCCCAGCATTTT.

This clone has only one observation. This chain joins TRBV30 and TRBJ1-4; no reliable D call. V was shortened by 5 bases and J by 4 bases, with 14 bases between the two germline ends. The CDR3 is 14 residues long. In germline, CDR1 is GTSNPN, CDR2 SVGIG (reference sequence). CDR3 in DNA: TGTGCCTGGGGCCCAGGAGGGTTTAATGAAAAACTGTTTTTT. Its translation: CAWGPGGFNEKLFF. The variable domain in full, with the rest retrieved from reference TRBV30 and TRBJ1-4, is SQTIHQWPATLVQPVGSPLSLECTVEGTSNPNLYWYRQAAGRGLQLLFYSVGIGQISSEVPQNLSASRPQDRQFILSSKKLLLSDSGFYLCAWGPGGFNEKLFFGSGTQLSVL.

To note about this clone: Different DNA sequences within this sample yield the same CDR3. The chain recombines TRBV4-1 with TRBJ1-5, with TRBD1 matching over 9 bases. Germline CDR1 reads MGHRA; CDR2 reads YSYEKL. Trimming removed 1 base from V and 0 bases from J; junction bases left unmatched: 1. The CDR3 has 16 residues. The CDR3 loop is CASSQGTGASNQPQHF. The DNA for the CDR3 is TGCGCCAGCAGCCAAGGGACAGGGGCTAGCAATCAGCCCCAGCATTTT.

The CDR3 bases are TGTGCCAGCAGTTTCGGGAGATACGAGCAGTACTTC. Residues: CASSFGRYEQYF. This chain joins TRBV28 and TRBJ2-7, with D possibly being TRBD2 (6 bases). V was pared by 3 bases and J by 4 bases, with 7 bases between. This CDR3 contains 12 residues. Germline V gene data show CDR1 as MDHEN and CDR2 as SYDVKM.

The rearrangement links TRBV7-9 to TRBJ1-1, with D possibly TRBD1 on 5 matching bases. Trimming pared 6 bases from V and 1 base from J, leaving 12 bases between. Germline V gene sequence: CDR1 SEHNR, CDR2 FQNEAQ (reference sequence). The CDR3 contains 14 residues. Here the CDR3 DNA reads TGTGCCAGCAGTCGCGGGACGGAGAACACTGAAGCTTTCTTT. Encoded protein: CASSRGTENTEAFF.

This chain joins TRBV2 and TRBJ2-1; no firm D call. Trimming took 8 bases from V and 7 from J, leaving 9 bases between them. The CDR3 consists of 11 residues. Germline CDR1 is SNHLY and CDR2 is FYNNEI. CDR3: CASEARNEQFF. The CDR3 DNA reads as TGTGCCAGCGAAGCGAGGAATGAGCAGTTCTTC.

CDR3 nucleotide sequence: TGTGCCAGCAGCCGTACGGGAGGTTCCGAGACCCAGTACTTC. Protein product: CASSRTGGSETQYF. J is TRBJ2-5 and V is TRBV11-2, with 7 bases identical to TRBD2. This CDR3 has 14 amino acids. CDR1 and CDR2 (germline): SGHAT, FQNNGV. The V and J ends lost 5 bases and 5 bases, in that order; junction bases with no gene match: 8.

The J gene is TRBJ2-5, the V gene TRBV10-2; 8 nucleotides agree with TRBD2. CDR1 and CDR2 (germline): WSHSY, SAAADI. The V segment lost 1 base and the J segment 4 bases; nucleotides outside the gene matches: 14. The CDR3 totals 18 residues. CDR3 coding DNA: TGCGCCAGCAGTGAGTTTCACCGCGGGCGGGAGGCAGCAGAGACCCAGTACTTC. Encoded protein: CASSEFHRGREAAETQYF.

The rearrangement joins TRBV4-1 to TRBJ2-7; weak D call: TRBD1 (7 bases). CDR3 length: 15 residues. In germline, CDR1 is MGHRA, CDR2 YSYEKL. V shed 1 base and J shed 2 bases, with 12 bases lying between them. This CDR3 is CASSQVSGGTYEQYF. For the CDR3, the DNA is TGCGCCAGCAGCCAAGTTTCAGGGGGGACCTACGAGCAGTACTTC.

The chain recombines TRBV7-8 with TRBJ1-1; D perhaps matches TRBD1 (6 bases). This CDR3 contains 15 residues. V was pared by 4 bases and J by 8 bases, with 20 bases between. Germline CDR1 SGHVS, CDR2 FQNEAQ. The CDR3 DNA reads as TGTGCCAGCAGCTATACCCTACAGGGTCGGGGAGAAGCTTTCTTT. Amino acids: CASSYTLQGRGEAFF.

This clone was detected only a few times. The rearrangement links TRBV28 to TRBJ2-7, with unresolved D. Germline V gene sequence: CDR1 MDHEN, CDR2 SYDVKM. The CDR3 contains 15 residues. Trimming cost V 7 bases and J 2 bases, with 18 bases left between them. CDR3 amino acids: CASTSKARGTYEQYV. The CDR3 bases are TGTGCCAGCACATCGAAGGCCCGCGGTACCTACGAGCAGTACGTC.